The 16 T cell receptor beta chains below were found in one sample sequenced in a study of blood T cell repertoires in COVID-19. Data came from immunoSEQ multiplex PCR; TCRdb stores just in-frame clones and leaves some out. The sample shows some 120,000 clones, roughly four fifths of them seen only once. Sequenced sample: peripheral blood. Receptors originate from a man between 65 and 79 years old with active or convalescent COVID-19.

The CDR3 DNA sequence: TGTGCCAGCAGCCTTAGCCTCTCCGGGACAGGGGCCTTCGCCAAAAACATTCAGTACTTC. It codes for CASSLSLSGTGAFAKNIQYF. The rearrangement joins TRBV7-8 to TRBJ2-4; TRBD1 aligns across 10 bases. The V and J ends lost 5 bases and 1 base, in that order; junction bases with no gene match: 17. This CDR3 is 20 amino acids long. Germline V gene lookup returns CDR1 SGHVS and CDR2 FQNEAQ.

The V and J genes are TRBV12-3 or TRBV12-4 and TRBJ2-3; the D gene is possibly TRBD1 (6 bases). With 6 bases removed from V and 5 bases from J, the gap between germline ends came to 12 bases. The CDR3 covers 13 residues. DNA of the CDR3: TGTGCCAGCAGCTGGGACACGCGAGATACGCAGTATTTT. Amino acids: CASSWDTRDTQYF.

The rearrangement uses TRBV18 and TRBJ2-2, with D unclear. V was clipped by 2 bases and J by 3 bases, with 4 bases between them. The CDR3 runs 13 residues. Germline V gene data show CDR1 as KGHSH and CDR2 as LQKENI. The CDR3 here is CASSPSDTGELFF. The CDR3 nucleotides read TGTGCCAGCTCACCATCAGACACCGGGGAGCTGTTTTTT.

The CDR3 DNA follows: TGTGCCAGCAGTCCTGTGGCCGAAAAACTGTTTTTT. It codes for CASSPVAEKLFF. The chain recombines TRBV6-6 with TRBJ1-4; D is unresolved. Trimming removed 5 bases from V and 8 bases from J, with 9 bases in between. Germline V gene lookup returns CDR1 MNHNY and CDR2 SVGAGI (reference sequence). This CDR3 comprises 12 residues.

The V gene is TRBV4-1, the J gene TRBJ2-7, with D unclear. This CDR3 has 15 residues. The germline CDR1 and CDR2 sequences are MGHRA and YSYEKL. Trimming stripped 3 bases from V and 0 bases from J, with 12 bases between. The CDR3: CASSHQTASSYEQYF. The CDR3 bases are TGCGCCAGCAGCCACCAGACTGCTAGCTCCTACGAGCAGTACTTC.

The genes are TRBV29-1 and TRBJ1-2; 9 bases line up with TRBD1. Germline CDR1 reads SQVTM; CDR2 reads ANQGSEA. CDR3 size: 11 residues. Trimming took 6 bases from V and 5 from J; bases not matched to a gene: 1. CDR3 region: CSVTGGYGYTF. The CDR3 bases are TGCAGCGTGACAGGGGGATATGGCTACACCTTC.

The CDR3 protein is CASRHRIISNQPQHF. DNA for the CDR3: TGTGCCAGCAGGCACAGGATAATCAGCAATCAGCCCCAGCATTTT. The gene calls are TRBV6-5 and TRBJ1-5, with D possibly TRBD1 on 5 matching bases. The germline gives CDR1 MNHEY, CDR2 SVGAGI. Trimming removed 6 bases from V and 1 base from J, with 13 bases in between. The length of the CDR3 is 15 residues.

The chain employs TRBV7-2 and TRBJ2-3; D is unresolved. CDR1 is SGHTA and CDR2 is FQGNSA in the germline V gene. V lost 5 bases to trimming and J lost 4 bases, with 13 bases between them. This CDR3 is built from 14 residues. CDR3: CASSLTRSPDTQYF. The CDR3 nucleotides are TGTGCCAGCAGCCTCACGAGGTCCCCAGATACGCAGTATTTT.

CDR3: CASSLGGGGNQPQHF. The CDR3 nucleotides read TGTGCCAGCAGCTTAGGAGGGGGGGGCAATCAGCCCCAGCATTTT. V usage is TRBV7-2 and J usage is TRBJ1-5; D might be TRBD1 (6 bases). The CDR3 loop spans 15 amino acids. The germline V gene encodes CDR1 SGHTA and CDR2 FQGNSA. V shed 1 base and J shed 2 bases, with 9 bases lying between them.

This clone was recorded a few times. The gene calls are TRBV24-1 and TRBJ2-7, with 14 bases lining up with TRBD2. The CDR3 spans 18 residues. Germline CDR1 is KGHDR and CDR2 is SFDVKD. The J segment lost 6 bases and the V segment lost 10 bases, leaving 19 bases of the junction unmatched. CDR3 sequence reads: CATTPLTSGRAGLGEQYF. The CDR3 DNA sequence: TGTGCCACGACCCCATTGACTAGCGGGAGGGCGGGGCTCGGCGAGCAGTACTTC.

The chain employs TRBV9 and TRBJ2-3; D is unclear. The ends were cut back, 0 bases at V and 2 bases at J, with 7 bases in the middle. The CDR3 spans 14 residues. Germline loops: CDR1 SGDLS, CDR2 YYNGEE. CDR3 bases: TGTGCCAGCAGCGTAGCGCAGATCACAGATACGCAGTATTTT. Its translation is CASSVAQITDTQYF.

V and J are TRBV11-2 and TRBJ2-5; D gene unclear. This CDR3 has 13 residues. Trimming removed 5 bases at V and 2 bases at J, with 9 bases between. Germline-derived CDR1 and CDR2 are SGHAT and FQNNGV. The CDR3 sequence: CASSPLRQETQYF. CDR3 nucleotides: TGTGCCAGCAGCCCTCTCCGGCAAGAGACCCAGTACTTC.

This clone has just a few counts. The rearrangement uses TRBV6-5 and TRBJ1-6, with D possibly matching TRBD1 (6 bases). Germline V gives CDR1 MNHEY, CDR2 SVGAGI. This CDR3 spans 15 amino acids. Trimming removed 5 bases at V and 2 bases at J, with 10 bases between. The DNA for the CDR3 is TGTGCCAGCAGTCGGACAGACACCTATAATTCACCCCTCCACTTT. Amino acid sequence: CASSRTDTYNSPLHF.

The J gene is TRBJ1-1, the V gene TRBV6-5; no clear D. CDR3 length: 13 amino acids. Between the trimmed V and J ends, which lost 6 bases and 4 bases, there was a span of 12 bases. Germline V gene lookup returns CDR1 MNHEY and CDR2 SVGAGI. CDR3 DNA: TGTGCCAGCAGCCGAATCCGGGGCACTGAAGCTTTCTTT. It codes for CASSRIRGTEAFF.

V gene TRBV5-4 combines with J gene TRBJ2-3; D remains ambiguous. This CDR3 spans 15 amino acids. V lost 1 base, J lost 5 bases, and 14 bases lay in between. Germline V lookup: CDR1 SGHNT, CDR2 YYREEE (reference sequence). The CDR3: CASSLYGPPGDTQYF. The CDR3 coding sequence is TGTGCCAGCAGCTTGTATGGCCCCCCAGGAGATACGCAGTATTTT.

V and J are TRBV19 and TRBJ1-2, with 7 positions matching TRBD1. Per germline, CDR1 LNHDA and CDR2 SQIVND (reference sequence). This CDR3 has 15 residues. Trimming at V came to 5 bases and at J to 3 bases, leaving 9 bases not matched to a gene. The CDR3 nucleotides read TGTGCCAGTAGTCCCACGGGACAGCCATACTATGGCTACACCTTC. This encodes CASSPTGQPYYGYTF.